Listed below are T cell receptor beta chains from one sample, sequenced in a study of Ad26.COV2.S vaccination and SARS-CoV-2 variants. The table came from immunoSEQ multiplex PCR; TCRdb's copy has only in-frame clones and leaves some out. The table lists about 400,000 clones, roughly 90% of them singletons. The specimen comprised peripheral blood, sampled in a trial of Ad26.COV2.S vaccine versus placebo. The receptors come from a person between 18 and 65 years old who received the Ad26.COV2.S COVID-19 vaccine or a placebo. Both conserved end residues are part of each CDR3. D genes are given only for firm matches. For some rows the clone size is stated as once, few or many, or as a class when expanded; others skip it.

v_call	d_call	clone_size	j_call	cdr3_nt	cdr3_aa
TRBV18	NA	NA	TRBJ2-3	TGTGCCAGCTCACCGAAACGGGGCACAGATACGCAGTATTTT	CASSPKRGTDTQYF
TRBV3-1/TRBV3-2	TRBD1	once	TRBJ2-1	TGTGCCAGCAGCCAAAGACAGGGGAGTAGGAATGAGCAGTTCTTC	CASSQRQGSRNEQFF
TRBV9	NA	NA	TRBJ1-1	TGTGCCAGCAGCGTAACGACAAACACTGAAGCTTTCTTT	CASSVTTNTEAFF
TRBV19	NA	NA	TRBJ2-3	TGTGCCAGTACGGGGGTCTATCATCTTTCTGATACGCAGTATTTT	CASTGVYHLSDTQYF
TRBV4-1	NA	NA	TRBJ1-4	TGCGCCAGCAGCCAAGAAGACAGGAGGTATGAAAAACTGTTTTTT	CASSQEDRRYEKLFF
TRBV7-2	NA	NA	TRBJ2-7	TGTGCCAGCAGCTTAGAAGGGACAAGGAAGGACTACGAGCAGTACTTC	CASSLEGTRKDYEQYF
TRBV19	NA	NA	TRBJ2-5	TGTGCCAGTAGACCAGGGATTTCGGAGACCCAGTACTTC	CASRPGISETQYF
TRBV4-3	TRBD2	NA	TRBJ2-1	TGCGCCAGCAGCCAAGATTTAATACTAGCGGGCTACAATGAGCAGTTCTTC	CASSQDLILAGYNEQFF
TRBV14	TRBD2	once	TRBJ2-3	TGTGCCAGCAGCATAAGCCAGCCTAGCGGGGGCACAGATACGCAGTATTTT	CASSISQPSGGTDTQYF
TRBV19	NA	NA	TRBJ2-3	TGTGCCAGTAGTATCGTAGGTTCAGATACGCAGTATTTT	CASSIVGSDTQYF
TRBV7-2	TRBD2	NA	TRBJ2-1	TGTGCCAGCAGCGCCCGGACTAGCGGGGGCAATGAGCAGTTCTTC	CASSARTSGGNEQFF
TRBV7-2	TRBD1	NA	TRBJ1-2	TGTGCCAGCAGCTTATCCGACACAGGGGTGGGGAGCTATGGCTACACCTTC	CASSLSDTGVGSYGYTF
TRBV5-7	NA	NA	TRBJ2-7	TGTGCCAGCAGGCAGGGTCACGAGCAGTACTTC	CASRQGHEQYF
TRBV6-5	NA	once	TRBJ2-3	TGTGCCAGCAGAAAGGGGCTAAGTACAGATACGCAGTATTTT	CASRKGLSTDTQYF
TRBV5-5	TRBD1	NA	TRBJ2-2	TGTGCCAGCAGCTTGGAAGGGACAGCCGACACCGGGGAGCTGTTTTTT	CASSLEGTADTGELFF
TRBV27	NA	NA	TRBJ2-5	TGTGCCTCGTCGGCGGGGGCCGGGGCCCAGTACTTC	CASSAGAGAQYF
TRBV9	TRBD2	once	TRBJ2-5	TGTGCCAGCAGCGTTCTCCTGGCGGGGGGGCCAGAGACCCAGTACTTC	CASSVLLAGGPETQYF
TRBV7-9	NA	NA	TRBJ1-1	TGTGCCAGCAGCCCCCCCCGCAACACTGAAGCTTTCTTT	CASSPPRNTEAFF
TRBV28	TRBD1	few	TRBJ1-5	TGTGCCAGCAGGAGACAGGGGGTAAGCAATCAGCCCCAGCATTTT	CASRRQGVSNQPQHF
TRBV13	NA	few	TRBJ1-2	TGTGCCAGCAGCTTCTCAGCACCCCCCCCAGACAGGCTGAACTATGGCTACACCTTC	CASSFSAPPPDRLNYGYTF
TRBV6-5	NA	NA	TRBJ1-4	TGTGCCAGCAGTTCCCTTGGGGAAAAACTGTTTTTT	CASSSLGEKLFF
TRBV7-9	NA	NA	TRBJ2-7	TGTGCCAGCAGCTGGAGCTTCAACGAGCAGTACTTC	CASSWSFNEQYF
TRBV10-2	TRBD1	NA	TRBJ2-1	TGCGCCAGCAGTATCGGGACAGTCAATGAGCAGTTCTTC	CASSIGTVNEQFF
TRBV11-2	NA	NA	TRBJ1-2	TGTGCCAGCAGCTTAGAAGGGGGTGGAGACTATGGCTACACCTTC	CASSLEGGGDYGYTF
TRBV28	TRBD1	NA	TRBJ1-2	TGTGCCAGCAGTCGGGACAGGGGTTTTTCTGGCTACACCTTC	CASSRDRGFSGYTF
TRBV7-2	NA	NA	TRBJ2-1	TGTGCCAGCAGCCAACTGCCCGGGACCATCTACAATGAGCAGTTCTTC	CASSQLPGTIYNEQFF
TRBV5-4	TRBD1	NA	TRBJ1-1	TGTGCCAGCAGTGGACAGGGGTGGGACACTGAAGCTTTCTTT	CASSGQGWDTEAFF
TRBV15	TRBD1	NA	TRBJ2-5	TGTGCCACCAGCAGAAACAGGGGTGGCGGAGAGACCCAGTACTTC	CATSRNRGGGETQYF
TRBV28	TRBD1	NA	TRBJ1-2	TGTGCCAGCAATCCCTTCGGACAGGCTGGGTATGGCTACACCTTC	CASNPFGQAGYGYTF
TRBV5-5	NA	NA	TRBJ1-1	TGTGCCAGCAGCTTGGAATGGCAGAACACTGAAGCTTTCTTT	CASSLEWQNTEAFF
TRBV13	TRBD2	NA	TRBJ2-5	TGTGCCAGCAGCTTATATCGGGGGGGCCGGTCGGTTGAGACCCAGTACTTC	CASSLYRGGRSVETQYF
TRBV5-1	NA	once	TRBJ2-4	TGCGCCAGCAGCTTGTTGGGGGGTGCAGCCAAAAACATTCAGTACTTC	CASSLLGGAAKNIQYF
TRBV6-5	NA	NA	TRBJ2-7	TGTGCCAGCAGTTACTCGACAGGTCCCACCTACGAGCAGTACTTC	CASSYSTGPTYEQYF
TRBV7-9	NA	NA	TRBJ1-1	TGTGCCAGCAGCGTAGTCAGTGGTTTCACTGAAGCTTTCTTT	CASSVVSGFTEAFF
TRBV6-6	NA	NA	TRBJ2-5	TGTGCCAGCTCTCCTATTCAAGAGACCCAGTACTTC	CASSPIQETQYF
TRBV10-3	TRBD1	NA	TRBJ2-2	TGTGCCACACGCCCGGGGACAGTGAACACCGGGGAGCTGTTTTTT	CATRPGTVNTGELFF
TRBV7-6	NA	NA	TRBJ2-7	TGTGCCAGCAGCACCTACCAGGGGTTAGGATACGAGCAGTACTTC	CASSTYQGLGYEQYF
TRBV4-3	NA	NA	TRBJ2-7	TGCGCCAGCAGCCAAGATAGGGGGACACCAGCCTACGAGCAGTACTTC	CASSQDRGTPAYEQYF
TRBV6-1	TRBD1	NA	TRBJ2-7	TGTGCCAGCAGTGAACCGACAGGGCTCTCCTACGAGCAGTACTTC	CASSEPTGLSYEQYF
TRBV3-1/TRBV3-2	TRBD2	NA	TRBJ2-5	TGTGCCAGCACCAAAAGGACTAGCGGGGGGGAGGATGAGACCCAGTACTTC	CASTKRTSGGEDETQYF
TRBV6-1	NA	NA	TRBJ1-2	TGTGCCAGCAGTGATTTGGGGTTCTGGGGCTACACCTTC	CASSDLGFWGYTF
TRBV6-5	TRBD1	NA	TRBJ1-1	TGTGCCAGCAGCCTCCGGGACAGGGGGGCTTTCTTT	CASSLRDRGAFF
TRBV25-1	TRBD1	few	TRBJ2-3	TGTGCCAGCAGTGATACAGGGGGCCATGTAGATACGCAGTATTTT	CASSDTGGHVDTQYF
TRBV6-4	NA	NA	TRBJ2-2	TGTGCCAGCAAGCCAGGGCGCGACACCGGGGAGCTGTTTTTT	CASKPGRDTGELFF
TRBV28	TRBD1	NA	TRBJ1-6	TGTGCCAGCAGTAAAGGACAGGGGGGAAATTCACCCCTCCACTTT	CASSKGQGGNSPLHF
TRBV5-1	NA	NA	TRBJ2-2	TGCGCCAGCAGCTTGAGCCAGACGAACACCGGGGAGCTGTTTTTT	CASSLSQTNTGELFF
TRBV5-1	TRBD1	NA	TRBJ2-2	TGCGCCAGCAGCTTGGGACAGGGGTCCACCGGGGAGCTGTTTTTT	CASSLGQGSTGELFF
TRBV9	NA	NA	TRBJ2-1	TGTGCCAGCAGCGTACGGAGGGGGTCCTACAATGAGCAGTTCTTC	CASSVRRGSYNEQFF
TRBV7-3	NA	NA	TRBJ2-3	TGTGCCAGCAGCTTCGGGGGGCGACGCACAGATACGCAGTATTTT	CASSFGGRRTDTQYF
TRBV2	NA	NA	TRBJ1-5	TGTGCCAGCAGTGAGGCCAGGGAATATCAGCCCCAGCATTTT	CASSEAREYQPQHF
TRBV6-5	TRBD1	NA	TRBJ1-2	TGTGCCAGCAGTCCGCGACAGGGCTCCAATGGCTACACCTTC	CASSPRQGSNGYTF
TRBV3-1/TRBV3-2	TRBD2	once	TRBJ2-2	TGTGCCAGCAGCCAAGTGGGGCGGAGCGGGGGCAACACCGGGGAGCTGTTTTTT	CASSQVGRSGGNTGELFF
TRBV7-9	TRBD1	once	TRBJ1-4	TGTGCCAGCAGCTTAGCACAGGGGGATGAAAAACTGTTTTTT	CASSLAQGDEKLFF
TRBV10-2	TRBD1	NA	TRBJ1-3	TGCGCCATTTCGGATAAGACAGGGACGACTGGAAACACCATATATTTT	CAISDKTGTTGNTIYF
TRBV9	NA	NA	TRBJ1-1	TGTGCCAGCAGCGTAGAGGGTGGGACTGAAGCTTTCTTT	CASSVEGGTEAFF